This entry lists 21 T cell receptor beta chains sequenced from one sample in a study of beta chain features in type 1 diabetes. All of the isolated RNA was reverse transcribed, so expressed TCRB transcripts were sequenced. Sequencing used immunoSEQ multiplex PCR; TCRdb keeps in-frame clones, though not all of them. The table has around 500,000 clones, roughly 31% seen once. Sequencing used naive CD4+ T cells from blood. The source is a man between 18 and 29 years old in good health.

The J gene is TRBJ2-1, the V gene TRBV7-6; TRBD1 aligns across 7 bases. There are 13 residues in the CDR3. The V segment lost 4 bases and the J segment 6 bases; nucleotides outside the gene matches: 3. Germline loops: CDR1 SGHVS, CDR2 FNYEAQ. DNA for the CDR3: TGTGCCAGCAGCTCGGGACAGCTCAATGAGCAGTTCTTC. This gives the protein CASSSGQLNEQFF.

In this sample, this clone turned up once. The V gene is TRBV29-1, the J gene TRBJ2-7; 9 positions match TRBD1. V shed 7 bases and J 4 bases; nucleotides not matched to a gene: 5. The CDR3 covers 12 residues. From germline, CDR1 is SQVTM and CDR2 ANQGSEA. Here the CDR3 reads CSASGQGYEQYF. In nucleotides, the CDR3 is TGCAGCGCCTCCGGACAGGGGTACGAGCAGTACTTC.

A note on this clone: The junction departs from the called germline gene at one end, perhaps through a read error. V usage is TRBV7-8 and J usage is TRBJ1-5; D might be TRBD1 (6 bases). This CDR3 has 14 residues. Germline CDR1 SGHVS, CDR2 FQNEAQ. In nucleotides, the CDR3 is TGTGCCAGCAGCCTAGCAGGGGGCAATCAGCCCCAGCATTTT. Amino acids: CASSLAGGNQPQHF.

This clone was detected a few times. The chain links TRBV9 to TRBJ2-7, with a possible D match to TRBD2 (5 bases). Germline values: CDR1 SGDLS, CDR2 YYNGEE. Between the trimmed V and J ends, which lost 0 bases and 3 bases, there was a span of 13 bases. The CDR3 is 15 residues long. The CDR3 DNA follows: TGTGCCAGCAGCGTAGATGAAGCGGCCTTCTACGAGCAGTACTTC. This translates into CASSVDEAAFYEQYF.

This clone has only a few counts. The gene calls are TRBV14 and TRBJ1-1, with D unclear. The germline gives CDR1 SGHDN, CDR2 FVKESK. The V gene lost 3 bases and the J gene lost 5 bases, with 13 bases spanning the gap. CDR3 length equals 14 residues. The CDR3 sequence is CASSHRLSDTEAFF. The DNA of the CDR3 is TGTGCCAGCAGCCACAGGTTGTCGGATACTGAAGCTTTCTTT.

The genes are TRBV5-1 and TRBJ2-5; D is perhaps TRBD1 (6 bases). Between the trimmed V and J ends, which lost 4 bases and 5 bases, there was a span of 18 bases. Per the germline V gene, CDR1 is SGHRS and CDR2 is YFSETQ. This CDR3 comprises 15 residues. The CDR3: CASSPGQSVGETQYF. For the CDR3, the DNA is TGCGCCAGCAGCCCTGGACAGTCCGTCGGGGAGACCCAGTACTTC. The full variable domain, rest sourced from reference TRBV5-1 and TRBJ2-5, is KAGVTQTPRYLIKTRGQQVTLSCSPISGHRSVSWYQQTPGQGLQFLFEYFSETQRNKGNFPGRFSGRQFSNSRSEMNVSTLELGDSALYLCASSPGQSVGETQYFGPGTRLLVL.

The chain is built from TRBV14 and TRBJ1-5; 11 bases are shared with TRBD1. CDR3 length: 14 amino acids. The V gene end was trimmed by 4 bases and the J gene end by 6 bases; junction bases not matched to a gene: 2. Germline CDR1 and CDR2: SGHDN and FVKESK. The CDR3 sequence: CASSPGQGGQPQHF. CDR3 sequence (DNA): TGTGCCAGCAGCCCGGGACAGGGGGGTCAGCCCCAGCATTTT.

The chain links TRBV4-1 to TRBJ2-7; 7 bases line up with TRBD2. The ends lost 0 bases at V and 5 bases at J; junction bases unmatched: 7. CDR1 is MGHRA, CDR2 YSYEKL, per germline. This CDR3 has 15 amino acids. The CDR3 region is CASSQDRGLLHEQYF. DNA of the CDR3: TGCGCCAGCAGCCAAGATCGGGGACTACTCCACGAGCAGTACTTC.

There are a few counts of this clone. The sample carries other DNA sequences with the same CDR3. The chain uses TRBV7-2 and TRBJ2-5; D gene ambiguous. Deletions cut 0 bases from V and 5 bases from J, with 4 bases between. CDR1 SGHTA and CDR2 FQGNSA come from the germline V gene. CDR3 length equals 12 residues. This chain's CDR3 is CASSLAGETQYF. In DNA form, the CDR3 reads TGTGCCAGCAGCTTAGCCGGGGAGACCCAGTACTTC.

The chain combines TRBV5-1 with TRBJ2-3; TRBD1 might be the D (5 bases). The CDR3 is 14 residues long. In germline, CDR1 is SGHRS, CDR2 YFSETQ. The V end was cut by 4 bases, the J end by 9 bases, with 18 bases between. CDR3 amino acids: CASSPGQGKGTQYF. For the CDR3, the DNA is TGCGCCAGCAGCCCTGGGCAGGGAAAGGGGACGCAGTATTTT. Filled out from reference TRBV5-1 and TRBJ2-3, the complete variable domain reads KAGVTQTPRYLIKTRGQQVTLSCSPISGHRSVSWYQQTPGQGLQFLFEYFSETQRNKGNFPGRFSGRQFSNSRSEMNVSTLELGDSALYLCASSPGQGKGTQYFGPGTRLTVL.

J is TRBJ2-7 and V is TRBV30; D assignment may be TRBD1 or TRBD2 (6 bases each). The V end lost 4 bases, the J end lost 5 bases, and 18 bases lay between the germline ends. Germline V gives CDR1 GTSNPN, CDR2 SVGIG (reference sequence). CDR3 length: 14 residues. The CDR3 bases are TGTGCCTGGACTCATGGGGGGCCTTTTGACGAGCAGTACTTC. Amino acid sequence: CAWTHGGPFDEQYF.

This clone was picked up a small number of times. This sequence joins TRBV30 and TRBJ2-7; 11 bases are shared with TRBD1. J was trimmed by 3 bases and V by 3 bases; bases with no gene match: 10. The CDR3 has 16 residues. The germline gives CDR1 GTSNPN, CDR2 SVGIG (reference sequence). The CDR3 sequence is CAWRRGQGAIYYEQYF. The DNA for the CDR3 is TGTGCCTGGAGGAGAGGACAGGGGGCGATATACTACGAGCAGTACTTC.

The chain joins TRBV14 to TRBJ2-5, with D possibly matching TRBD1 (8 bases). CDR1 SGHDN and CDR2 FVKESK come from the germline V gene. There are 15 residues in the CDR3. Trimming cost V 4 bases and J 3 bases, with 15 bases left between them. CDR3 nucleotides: TGTGCCAGCAGCCTTCGACAGGGGAGGGAAGAGACCCAGTACTTC. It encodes CASSLRQGREETQYF.

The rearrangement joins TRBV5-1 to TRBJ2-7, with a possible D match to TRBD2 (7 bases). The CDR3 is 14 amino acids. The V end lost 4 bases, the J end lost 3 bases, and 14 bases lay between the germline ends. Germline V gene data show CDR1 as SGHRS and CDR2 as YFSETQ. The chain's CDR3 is CASSPGGQNYEQYF. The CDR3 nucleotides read TGCGCCAGCAGCCCGGGAGGACAGAACTACGAGCAGTACTTC.

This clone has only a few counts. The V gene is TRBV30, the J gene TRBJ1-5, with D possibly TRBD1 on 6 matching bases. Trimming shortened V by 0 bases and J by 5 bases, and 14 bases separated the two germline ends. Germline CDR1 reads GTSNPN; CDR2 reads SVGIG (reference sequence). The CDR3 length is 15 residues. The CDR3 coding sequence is TGTGCCTGGAGTGTACTTGGGGGCCTCGATCAGCCCCAGCATTTT. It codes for CAWSVLGGLDQPQHF.

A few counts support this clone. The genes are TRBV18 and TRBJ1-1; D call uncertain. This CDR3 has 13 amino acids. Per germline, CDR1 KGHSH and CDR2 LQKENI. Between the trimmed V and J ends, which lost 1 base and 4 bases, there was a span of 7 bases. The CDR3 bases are TGTGCCAGCTCACCACAGGGAGCCACTGAAGCTTTCTTT. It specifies CASSPQGATEAFF.

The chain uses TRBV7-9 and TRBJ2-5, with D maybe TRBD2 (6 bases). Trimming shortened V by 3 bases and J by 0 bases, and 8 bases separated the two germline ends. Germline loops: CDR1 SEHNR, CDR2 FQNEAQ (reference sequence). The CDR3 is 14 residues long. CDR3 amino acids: CASSFAGYQETQYF. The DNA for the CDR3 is TGTGCCAGCAGCTTCGCGGGGTACCAAGAGACCCAGTACTTC. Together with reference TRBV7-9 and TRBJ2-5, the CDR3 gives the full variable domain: DTGVSQNPRHKITKRGQNVTFRCDPISEHNRLYWYRQTLGQGPEFLTYFQNEAQLEKSRLLSDRFSAERPKGSFSTLEIQRTEQGDSAMYLCASSFAGYQETQYFGPGTRLLVL.

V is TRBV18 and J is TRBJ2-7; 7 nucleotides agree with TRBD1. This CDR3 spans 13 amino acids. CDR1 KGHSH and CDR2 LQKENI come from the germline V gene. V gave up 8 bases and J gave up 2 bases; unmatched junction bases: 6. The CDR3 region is CASGRDSAYEQYF. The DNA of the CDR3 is TGTGCCAGCGGCCGGGACAGTGCCTACGAGCAGTACTTC.

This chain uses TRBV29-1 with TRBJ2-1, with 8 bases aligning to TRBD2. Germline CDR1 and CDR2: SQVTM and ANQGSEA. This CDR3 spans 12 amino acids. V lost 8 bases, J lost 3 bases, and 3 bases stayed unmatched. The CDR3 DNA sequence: TGCAGCCCACTAGCGGACTACAATGAGCAGTTCTTC. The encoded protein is CSPLADYNEQFF.

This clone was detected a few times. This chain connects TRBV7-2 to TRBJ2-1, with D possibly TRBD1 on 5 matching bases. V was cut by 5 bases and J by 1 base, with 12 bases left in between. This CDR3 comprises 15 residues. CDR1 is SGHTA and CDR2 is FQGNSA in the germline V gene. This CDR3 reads CASSPGRESYNEQFF. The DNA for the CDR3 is TGTGCCAGCAGCCCGGGCAGGGAATCCTACAATGAGCAGTTCTTC.

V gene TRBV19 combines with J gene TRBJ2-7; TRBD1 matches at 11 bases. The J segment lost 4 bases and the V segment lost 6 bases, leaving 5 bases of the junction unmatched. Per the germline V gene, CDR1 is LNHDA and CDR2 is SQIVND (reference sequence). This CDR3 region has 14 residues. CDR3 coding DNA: TGTGCCAGTAGGCCCCGGGACAGGGGGTACGAGCAGTACTTC. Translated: CASRPRDRGYEQYF.